What follows describes a single TCR beta chain. Antigen: not known. V was clipped by 1 base and J by 6 bases; unmatched bases: 2. The germline V gene encodes CDR1 SGHRS and CDR2 YFSETQ. CDR3 length: 15 residues. This entry comes from a study of blood T cells in healthy people across ages. Donors gave around 10 milliliters of peripheral blood apiece. Extraction of total RNA produced a minimum of 5 micrograms from each sample. The second PCR ran roughly 6 to 11 cycles with a sample-barcoded 5' primer and J-beta primers. MiXCR was run by TCRdb on the 5' RACE reads, yielding one entry per CDR3 protein. This table has about 1.5 million distinct CDR3 sequences, 35% to 45% appearing once. Study-level findings and limits: Versus aged donors, long-lived donors had higher diversity and more naive CD4+ cells.

This chain uses TRBV5-1 with TRBJ2-2, with 11 bases lining up with TRBD2. Sequenced sample: blood. The sequence derives from a woman under 30 in good health. The CDR3 DNA sequence: TGCGCCAGCAGCTTGAAACTAGCGGGAGCCGGGGAGCTGTTTTTT. Encoded protein: CASSLKLAGAGELFF.